This T cell receptor (beta chain) was obtained from a study of blood T cell repertoires in COVID-19. On the study more broadly: PBMCs, B-cell-depleted T cells, or T cells were the source of the cDNA or gDNA that made up the material.

The CDR3 extends over 14 amino acids. Between the trimmed V and J ends, which lost 0 bases and 6 bases, there was a span of 12 bases. The V gene's germline CDR1 is SGDLS and CDR2 YYNGEE. In the original workflow: Scientists estimated how many nucleated cells there were by amplifying reference gene primers. Here immunoSEQ multiplex PCR was the method, and the copy in TCRdb shows in-frame clones only, minus some. V and J calls and clone size are those listed in that table; D and trimming were worked out from the DNA. This table holds about 220,000 clones, around 80% found once. The sequence derives from a human donor in a cohort sampled during active COVID-19. The V and J genes are TRBV9 and TRBJ1-2; D unresolved. The sequenced sample consisted of peripheral blood. In DNA, the CDR3 is TGTGCCAGCAGCGTAGCCACACCCAAACATGGCTACACCTTC. Its translation is CASSVATPKHGYTF.